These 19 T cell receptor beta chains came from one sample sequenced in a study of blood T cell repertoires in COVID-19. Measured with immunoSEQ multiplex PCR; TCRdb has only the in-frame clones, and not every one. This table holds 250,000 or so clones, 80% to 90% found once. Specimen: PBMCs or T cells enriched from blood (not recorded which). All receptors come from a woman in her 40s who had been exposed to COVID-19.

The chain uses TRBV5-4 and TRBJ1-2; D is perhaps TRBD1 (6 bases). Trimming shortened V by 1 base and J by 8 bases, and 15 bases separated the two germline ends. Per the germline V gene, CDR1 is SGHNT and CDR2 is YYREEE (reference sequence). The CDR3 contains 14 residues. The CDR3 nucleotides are TGTGCCAGCAGCTTGAGTGGGGGCGCGAACGGCTACACCTTC. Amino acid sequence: CASSLSGGANGYTF.

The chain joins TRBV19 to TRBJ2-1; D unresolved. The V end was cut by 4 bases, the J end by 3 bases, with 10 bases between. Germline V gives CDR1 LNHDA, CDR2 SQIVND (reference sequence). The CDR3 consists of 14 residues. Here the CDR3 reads CASSNRVDYNEQFF. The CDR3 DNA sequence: TGTGCCAGTAGTAACCGGGTAGACTACAATGAGCAGTTCTTC.

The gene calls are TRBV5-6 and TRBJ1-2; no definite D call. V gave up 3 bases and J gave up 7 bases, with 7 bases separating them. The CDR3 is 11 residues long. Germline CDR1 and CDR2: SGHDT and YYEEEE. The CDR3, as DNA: TGTGCCAGCAGCTCCTCACTTGGCTACACCTTC. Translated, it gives CASSSSLGYTF.

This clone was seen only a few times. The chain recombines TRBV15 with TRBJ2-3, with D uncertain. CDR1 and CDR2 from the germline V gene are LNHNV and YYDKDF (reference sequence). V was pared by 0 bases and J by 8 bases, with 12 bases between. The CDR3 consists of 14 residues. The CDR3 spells CATSRDLVRGTQYF. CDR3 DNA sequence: TGTGCCACCAGCAGAGACCTAGTCCGCGGTACGCAGTATTTT.

The CDR3 spells CASSDYSSGASYEQYF. The CDR3 bases are TGTGCCAGCAGTGATTACTCTAGCGGGGCCTCCTACGAGCAGTACTTC. The chain employs TRBV6-1 and TRBJ2-7, with 9 bases lining up with TRBD2. Germline assignment: CDR1 MNHNS and CDR2 SASEGT. CDR3 length: 16 residues. V dropped 3 bases and J dropped 0; count of bases not matched to a gene: 6.

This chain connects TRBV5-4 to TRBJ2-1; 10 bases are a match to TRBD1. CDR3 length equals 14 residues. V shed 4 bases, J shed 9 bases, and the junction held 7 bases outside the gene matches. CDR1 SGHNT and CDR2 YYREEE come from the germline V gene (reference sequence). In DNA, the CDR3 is TGTGCCAGCAGCCCCGACAGGGGGCGAGGTGAGCAGTTCTTC. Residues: CASSPDRGRGEQFF.

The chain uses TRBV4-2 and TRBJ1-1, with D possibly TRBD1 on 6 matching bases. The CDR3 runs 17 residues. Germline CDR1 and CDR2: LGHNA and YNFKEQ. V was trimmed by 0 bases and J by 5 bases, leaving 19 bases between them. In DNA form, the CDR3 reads TGTGCCAGCAGCCAAGATTCAGGGGAAGGACGATGGACTGAAGCTTTCTTT. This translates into CASSQDSGEGRWTEAFF.

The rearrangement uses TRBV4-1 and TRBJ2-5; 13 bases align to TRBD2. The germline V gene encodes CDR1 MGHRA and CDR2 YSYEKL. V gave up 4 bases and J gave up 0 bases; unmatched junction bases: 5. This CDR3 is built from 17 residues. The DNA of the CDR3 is TGCGCCAGCAGCCCGGGACTAGCGGGGACGTACCAAGAGACCCAGTACTTC. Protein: CASSPGLAGTYQETQYF.

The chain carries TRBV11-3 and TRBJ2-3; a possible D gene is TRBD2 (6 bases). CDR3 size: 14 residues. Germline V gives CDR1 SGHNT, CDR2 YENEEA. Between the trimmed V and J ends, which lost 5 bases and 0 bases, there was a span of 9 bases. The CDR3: CASSPSGSTDTQYF. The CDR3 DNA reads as TGTGCCAGCAGCCCAAGCGGGAGCACAGATACGCAGTATTTT.

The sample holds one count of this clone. In DNA form, the CDR3 reads TGTGCCAGCAGCCAAGCGTGGCGGGGGGATTCCGATACGCAGTATTTT. Translation gives CASSQAWRGDSDTQYF. The chain uses TRBV14 and TRBJ2-3, with 8 nucleotides matching TRBD2. Germline values: CDR1 SGHDN, CDR2 FVKESK. The J segment lost 6 bases and the V segment lost 1 base, leaving 9 bases of the junction unmatched. The CDR3 is 16 residues long.

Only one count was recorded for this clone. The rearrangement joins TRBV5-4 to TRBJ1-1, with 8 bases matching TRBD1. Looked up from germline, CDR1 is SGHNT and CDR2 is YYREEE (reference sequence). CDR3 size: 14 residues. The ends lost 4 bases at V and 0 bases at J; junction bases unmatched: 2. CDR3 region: CASSRDRMNTEAFF. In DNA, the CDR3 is TGTGCCAGCAGCAGGGACAGGATGAACACTGAAGCTTTCTTT.

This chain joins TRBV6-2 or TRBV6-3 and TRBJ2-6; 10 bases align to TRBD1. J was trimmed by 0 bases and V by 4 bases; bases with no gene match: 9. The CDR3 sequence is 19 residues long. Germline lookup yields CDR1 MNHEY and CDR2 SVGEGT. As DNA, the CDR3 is TGTGCCAGCAGTTTCCCCTTCCGGACAGGGGGCTCTGGGGCCAACGTCCTGACTTTC. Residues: CASSFPFRTGGSGANVLTF.

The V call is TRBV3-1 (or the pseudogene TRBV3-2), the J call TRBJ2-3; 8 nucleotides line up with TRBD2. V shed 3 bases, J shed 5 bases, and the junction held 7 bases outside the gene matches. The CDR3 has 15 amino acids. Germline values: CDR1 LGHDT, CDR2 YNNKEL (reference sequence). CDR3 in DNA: TGTGCCAGCAGCCAGAAGGCGGGGGGTGAAGATACGCAGTATTTT. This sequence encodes CASSQKAGGEDTQYF.

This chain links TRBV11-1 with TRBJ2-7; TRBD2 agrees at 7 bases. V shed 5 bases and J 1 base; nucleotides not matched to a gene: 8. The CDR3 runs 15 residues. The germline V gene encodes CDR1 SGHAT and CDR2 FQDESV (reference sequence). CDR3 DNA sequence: TGTGCCAGCAGCCCCGGGGGGAGCAGGTCCTACGAGCAGTACTTC. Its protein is CASSPGGSRSYEQYF.

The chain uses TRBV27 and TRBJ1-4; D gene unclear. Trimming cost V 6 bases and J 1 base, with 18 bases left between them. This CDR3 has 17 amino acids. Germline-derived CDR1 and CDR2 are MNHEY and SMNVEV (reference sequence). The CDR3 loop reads CASRRDSATLTNEKLFF. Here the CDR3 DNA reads TGTGCCAGCAGGAGGGATTCGGCTACCCTAACTAATGAAAAACTGTTTTTT.

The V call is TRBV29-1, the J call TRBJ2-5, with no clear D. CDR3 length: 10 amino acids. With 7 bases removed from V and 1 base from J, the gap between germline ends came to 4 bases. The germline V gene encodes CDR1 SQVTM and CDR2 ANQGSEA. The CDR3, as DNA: TGCAGCGCCCTCCAAGAGACCCAGTACTTC. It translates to CSALQETQYF.

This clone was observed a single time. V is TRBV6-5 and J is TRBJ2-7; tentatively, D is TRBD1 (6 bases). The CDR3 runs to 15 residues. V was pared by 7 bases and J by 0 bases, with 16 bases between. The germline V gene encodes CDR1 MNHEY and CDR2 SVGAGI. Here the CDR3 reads CASTSTGSVSYEQYF. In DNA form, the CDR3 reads TGTGCCAGCACTTCCACAGGGTCCGTCTCCTACGAGCAGTACTTC.

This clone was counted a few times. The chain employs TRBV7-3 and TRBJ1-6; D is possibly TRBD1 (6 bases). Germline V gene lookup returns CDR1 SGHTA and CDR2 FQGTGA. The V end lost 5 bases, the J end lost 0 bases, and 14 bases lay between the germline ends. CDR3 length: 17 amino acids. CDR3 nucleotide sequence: TGTGCCAGCAGCCCAATGCCAGGGGACTCCTATAATTCACCCCTCCACTTT. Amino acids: CASSPMPGDSYNSPLHF.

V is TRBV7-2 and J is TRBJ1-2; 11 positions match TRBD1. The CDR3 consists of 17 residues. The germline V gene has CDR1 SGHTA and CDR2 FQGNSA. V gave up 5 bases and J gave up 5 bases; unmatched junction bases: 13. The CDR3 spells CASSPIGQGATLYGYTF. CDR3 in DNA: TGTGCCAGCAGCCCCATCGGACAGGGGGCGACCCTTTATGGCTACACCTTC.